This T cell receptor beta chain was found in a study of cytomegalovirus exposure and HLA in healthy donors. General observations from the study: Most likely, a cluster of highly shared sequence variants arose as a sequencing artifact.

Comments on this clone: What it binds is unknown.

The PCR employed 60 Vbeta primers together with 13 Jbeta primers. Some clones are missing from TCRdb's copy, which holds only in-frame ones; the method was immunoSEQ multiplex PCR. The sample lists approximately 69,000 clones, over 50% seen once, with about 22% in the top ten. Trimming took 4 bases from V and 5 from J, leaving 13 bases between them. CDR1 and CDR2 (germline): SGHNT, YYREEE (reference sequence). The CDR3 contains 13 residues. The chain joins TRBV5-4 to TRBJ2-7, with D possibly TRBD1 on 5 matching bases. Sequencing was carried out using PBMCs. The clonotype comes from a middle-aged man in good health and CMV-seropositive. The CDR3 DNA is TGTGCCAGCAGCAGAGACAGTAGGAACGAGCAGTACTTC. Protein product: CASSRDSRNEQYF.